These T cell receptor beta chains were read from a single sample in a study of T cell repertoires in cytomegalovirus infection. TCRdb independently ran MiXCR on the reads; one entry per CDR3 protein. The table includes approximately 170,000 distinct CDR3 sequences, 15% to 20% detected once. The sequenced sample was CD8+ T cells from PBMCs. The receptor source for this set is a human donor in good health (CMV status not recorded). Some clones in this sample may be carry-over from other donors' samples. Each CDR3 is given with its conserved first and last residue. Fields, in order: D gene, V gene, CDR3 protein. D genes are given only for firm matches.

TRBD1	TRBV6-5	CASSVGTGSYEQYF
TRBD1	TRBV5-1	CASSLLGQGRNEQFF
NA	TRBV7-9	CASSHGQSNQPQHF
NA	TRBV7-9	CASSFDRNYEQYF
NA	TRBV7-8	CASSLKGSGELFF
TRBD1	TRBV7-9	CASSFKRDSQYEQYF
TRBD1	TRBV28	CASSLARQGTEAFF
NA	TRBV5-4	CASSFLWGNTEAFF
NA	TRBV19	CASSIGANTEAFF
NA	TRBV7-9	CASSQHGLQETQYF
NA	TRBV4-1	CASSQFETTYEQYF
NA	TRBV7-6	CASSLNTRYEQYF
NA	TRBV6-2/TRBV6-3	CASSLQGGSYNEQFF
NA	TRBV2	CASSEVLSSYEQYF
NA	TRBV7-6	CASSTRGGNNEQFF
NA	TRBV7-8	CASMQVGNTGELFF
TRBD2	TRBV12-3/TRBV12-4	CASRAGGFQETQYF
NA	TRBV5-5	CASSLGRELELFF
NA	TRBV7-8	CASSSWGAGAEAFF
TRBD1	TRBV27	CASSLQGVNQPQHF
NA	TRBV7-2	CASSFLGPLTQETQYF
TRBD2	TRBV20-1	CSARTSGSGYNEQFF
NA	TRBV19	CASSIAPGYNEQFF
NA	TRBV7-2	CASSLGGFSTEAFF
NA	TRBV2	CASSVKVKGYTF
NA	TRBV12-3/TRBV12-4	CASSLAVTNYGYTF
NA	TRBV3-1	CASSQDRRQGWTEAFF
NA	TRBV7-9	CASSPSGGGEKLFF
TRBD1	TRBV7-9	CASSLTGGANEKLFF
NA	TRBV27	CASRTGFTEAFF
TRBD2	TRBV7-2	CASSLFPGTSVTHQFF
TRBD1	TRBV28	CASSPIAGTGTISGANVLTF
NA	TRBV29-1	CSVFDGSYNEQFF
TRBD2	TRBV20-1	CSASSLAVSYEQYF
TRBD2	TRBV6-2/TRBV6-3	CASSWVLFPSGRWDEQFF
TRBD2	TRBV6-4	CASTRTSGGFDEQFF
NA	TRBV28	CATPRGYNEQFF
NA	TRBV7-2	CASSSTQGHEQFF
NA	TRBV6-2/TRBV6-3	CASSYGGHHLNNEQFF
NA	TRBV12-3/TRBV12-4	CASKSPGHEIHF
TRBD2	TRBV29-1	CSVELAGGISLTYEQYF
NA	TRBV6-2/TRBV6-3	CASSSLGYTEAFF
NA	TRBV19	CASSPSQGREQYF
NA	TRBV7-9	CASSSRAVEAQYF
NA	TRBV12-3/TRBV12-4	CASIRGSGANVLTF